Listed below are T cell receptor beta chains from one sample, sequenced in a study of cytomegalovirus exposure and HLA in healthy donors. Sequenced by immunoSEQ multiplex PCR; TCRdb stores in-frame clones only, minus some. The data hold 100,000 or so clones, with under 85% observed a single time. The sample comprised PBMCs. Source of these receptors: a man between 35 and 55 years old in good health and CMV-seropositive. CDR3s include the opening cysteine and the closing phenylalanine or tryptophan. A D gene is named only where the DNA matches it firmly. Clone sizes are given selectively: once, few, many, or a class where the clone is expanded.

v_gene	d_gene	j_gene	abundance	CDR3nt	CDR3aa
TRBV18	TRBD1	TRBJ1-1	NA	TGTGCCAGCGGTGGGACAGGAGGAATGAACACTGAAGCTTTCTTT	CASGGTGGMNTEAFF
TRBV28	NA	TRBJ1-1	NA	TGTGCCAGCAGCCAAAACACTGAAGCTTTCTTT	CASSQNTEAFF
TRBV2	NA	TRBJ2-7	once	TGTGCCAGCAGTGGCAACAGGGACTACGAGCAGTACTTC	CASSGNRDYEQYF
TRBV28	NA	TRBJ2-7	NA	TGTGCCAGCAGTCGGTACTACGAGCAGTACTTC	CASSRYYEQYF
TRBV7-6	TRBD1	TRBJ1-1	NA	TGTGCCAGCAGCATGACGGGACAGGGCAGCACTGAAGCTTTCTTT	CASSMTGQGSTEAFF
TRBV9	NA	TRBJ2-1	few	TGTGCCAGCAGCGTAGGACTGTCGAGCTCCTACAATGAGCAGTTCTTC	CASSVGLSSSYNEQFF
TRBV5-1	NA	TRBJ2-1	NA	TGCGCCAGCAGCTTGGTCCCCCCCCAGGAGCAGTTCTTC	CASSLVPPQEQFF
TRBV5-1	TRBD2	TRBJ2-7	NA	TGCGCCAGCAGCCAGCGGGACCTCTACGAGCAGTACTTC	CASSQRDLYEQYF
TRBV7-9	NA	TRBJ1-4	NA	TGTGCCAGCGGGTGGCAGGATAATGAAAAACTGTTTTTT	CASGWQDNEKLFF
TRBV5-1	NA	TRBJ2-5	NA	TGCGCCAGCAGCCCCGCCAGGGAGGTAACACAACAAGAGACCCAGTACTTC	CASSPAREVTQQETQYF
TRBV6-5	TRBD1	TRBJ1-4	NA	TGTGCCAGCAGTTATACAGGGGCTGGGCCTAATGAAAAACTGTTTTTT	CASSYTGAGPNEKLFF
TRBV7-9	NA	TRBJ2-7	NA	TGTGCCTCTCGGTCCTTATACGAGCAGTACTTC	CASRSLYEQYF
TRBV9	NA	TRBJ1-5	once	TGTGCCAGCAGCGTAGACGGGGGAAGCAATCAGCCCCAGCATTTT	CASSVDGGSNQPQHF
TRBV7-2	NA	TRBJ2-2	few	TGTGCCAGCAGCCCCCGCGGGGAGCTGTTTTTT	CASSPRGELFF
TRBV27	TRBD2	TRBJ2-5	few	TGTGCCAGCAACCCCGGGACTAGCGCCGAGACCCAGTACTTC	CASNPGTSAETQYF
TRBV6-5	NA	TRBJ1-5	few	TGTGCCAGCAATCTTCTTCCGCAGGCTCCGCCCCAGCATTTT	CASNLLPQAPPQHF
TRBV7-2	TRBD1	TRBJ2-7	NA	TGTGCCAGCAGCCGAGACAGGGCCGCCTCCTACGAGCAGTACTTC	CASSRDRAASYEQYF
TRBV5-8	TRBD1	TRBJ1-5	few	TGTGCCAGCAGCTCCGGACAGGTTCAATCTAGCAATCAGCCCCAGCATTTT	CASSSGQVQSSNQPQHF
TRBV6-5	TRBD2	TRBJ2-2	NA	TGTGCCAGCAGTTACGACGGACTAGCGTCTGGGGAGCTGTTTTTT	CASSYDGLASGELFF
TRBV27	TRBD1	TRBJ2-1	NA	TGTGCCAGTTCGTATACAGGGGGCGGCTACAATGAGCAGTTCTTC	CASSYTGGGYNEQFF
TRBV2	NA	TRBJ2-4	NA	TGTGCCAGCAGTGGCGGACTAGGGGGGGAAGCCAAAAACATTCAGTACTTC	CASSGGLGGEAKNIQYF
TRBV5-1	NA	TRBJ1-5	NA	TGCGCCAGCAGCGAGGGGGGGACGCGCAATCAGCCCCAGCATTTT	CASSEGGTRNQPQHF
TRBV11-3	NA	TRBJ1-1	NA	TGTGCCAGCAGCTTAGGTATCTCGGGGACTGAAGCTTTCTTT	CASSLGISGTEAFF
TRBV18	TRBD1	TRBJ1-6	NA	TGTGCCACCTCCCCCCAGGGGGGACCTGGGGTGTCTCCCCTCCACTTT	CATSPQGGPGVSPLHF
TRBV7-8	TRBD2	TRBJ2-6	few	TGTGCCAGCAGACTGACGGGACTAGATTTTTCTGGGGCCAACGTCCTGACTTTC	CASRLTGLDFSGANVLTF
TRBV18	TRBD1	TRBJ1-1	NA	TGTGCCAGCTCTCGCTCAGGGGGCGAGGACACTGAAGCTTTCTTT	CASSRSGGEDTEAFF
TRBV28	NA	TRBJ1-2	NA	TGTGCCAGCAGGTCGGAGGGCACCGGCTATGGCTACACCTTC	CASRSEGTGYGYTF
TRBV27	TRBD1	TRBJ2-7	NA	TGTGCCAGCAGTTCGATAGGCCTACGGGACAGGGTCAAGCAGTACTTC	CASSSIGLRDRVKQYF
TRBV11-2	TRBD2	TRBJ2-1	NA	TGTGCCAGCAGCTCCAGCGGGGGGGCCCTTGAGCAGTTCTTC	CASSSSGGALEQFF
TRBV7-6	TRBD2	TRBJ2-1	once	TGTGCCAGCAGCCATCGGGGAGGGCGGAATGAGCAGTTCTTC	CASSHRGGRNEQFF
TRBV27	TRBD2	TRBJ2-6	NA	TGTGCCAGCAGGGCGGGGGGATCCTCTGGGGCCAACGTCCTGACTTTC	CASRAGGSSGANVLTF
TRBV29-1	NA	TRBJ2-7	NA	TGCAGCGTTGCGGGGGACCGATTCATATACGAGCAGTACTTC	CSVAGDRFIYEQYF
TRBV7-8	NA	TRBJ1-2	few	TGTGCCAGCAGCTTAGCCGCAGGAAACTATGGCTACACCTTC	CASSLAAGNYGYTF
TRBV4-2	TRBD2	TRBJ2-3	few	TGTGCCAGCAGCCAAGATGGGACTAGCGGGGCAGATACGCAGTATTTT	CASSQDGTSGADTQYF
TRBV6-6	TRBD1	TRBJ2-7	NA	TGTGCCAGCAGTTACTTGACAGGGAAGTCAATCGAGCAGTACTTC	CASSYLTGKSIEQYF
TRBV27	TRBD1	TRBJ2-5	NA	TGTGCCAGCAGCCTAGACCAGGGGGTGGGGACCCAGTACTTC	CASSLDQGVGTQYF
TRBV11-2	NA	TRBJ1-2	few	TGTGCCAGCAGCAAAACAGGGTACCTTGGCTACACCTTC	CASSKTGYLGYTF
TRBV9	TRBD2	TRBJ2-5	NA	TGTGCCAGCAGCGTAGCCCCCCGGGGGGGGAACCAAGAGACCCAGTACTTC	CASSVAPRGGNQETQYF
TRBV7-9	TRBD1	TRBJ1-3	NA	TGTGCCAGCAGCATACGGAGACAGGGAAGTTCTGGAAACACCATATATTTT	CASSIRRQGSSGNTIYF
TRBV2	NA	TRBJ1-5	NA	TGTGCCAGTAGGAGCCTGGCCACGTACAATCAGCCCCAGCATTTT	CASRSLATYNQPQHF
TRBV15	TRBD1	TRBJ1-2	NA	TGTGCCACCGGTCGGACAGGCCAGAACTATGGCTACACCTTC	CATGRTGQNYGYTF
TRBV7-9	TRBD2	TRBJ2-3	NA	TGTGCCAGCACCAAGACTAGCGGGGTGGTAGATACGCAGTATTTT	CASTKTSGVVDTQYF
TRBV6-6	NA	TRBJ2-3	NA	TGTGCCAGCAGGAGGCTTTCCACAGATACGCAGTATTTT	CASRRLSTDTQYF
TRBV4-1	NA	TRBJ2-6	NA	TGCGCCAGCAGCCAAGATGGCGGCGGCCTCTCTGGGGCCAACGGCCTGACTTTC	CASSQDGGGLSGANGLTF
TRBV11-1	TRBD1	TRBJ1-2	NA	TGTGCCAGCAGCCCTCGGACAGGGCAGGACTATGGCTACACCTTC	CASSPRTGQDYGYTF
TRBV4-2	TRBD1	TRBJ2-7	NA	TGTGCCAGCAGCCAGCCGGACAGGGGAGGGTACGAGCAGTACTTC	CASSQPDRGGYEQYF
TRBV9	TRBD2	TRBJ2-7	NA	TGTGCCAGCAGCCCACGACTAGCGGGGGCCCGATACGAGCAGTACTTC	CASSPRLAGARYEQYF
TRBV2	NA	TRBJ2-4	NA	TGTGCCAGCATCCTTCGACAAGCCTTAGCCAAAAACATTCAGTACTTC	CASILRQALAKNIQYF
TRBV5-4	TRBD2	TRBJ2-5	NA	TGTGCCAGCAGCTCGACTAAGCGGGGAAGGAGAGAGACCCAGTACTTC	CASSSTKRGRRETQYF
TRBV7-2	NA	TRBJ1-2	NA	TGTGCCAGCAGCCCACCGGTCCTACGCCTCTATGGCTACACCTTC	CASSPPVLRLYGYTF
TRBV18	NA	TRBJ2-7	few	TGTGCCAGCTCACTCGGTGGGGCAGGGGACGAGCAGTACTTC	CASSLGGAGDEQYF
TRBV6-1	TRBD1	TRBJ1-5	NA	TGTGCCAGCAGGCCGGGACAGGGCCCGGGGCCCCAGCATTTT	CASRPGQGPGPQHF
TRBV2	NA	TRBJ1-2	NA	TGTGCCAGTAATAGGGTGAAGGAGGCGGATGGCTACACCTTC	CASNRVKEADGYTF
TRBV18	NA	TRBJ1-5	NA	TGTGCCAGCTCAATAACGTCAGGGGTCAGTCAGCCCCAGCATTTT	CASSITSGVSQPQHF
TRBV23-1	NA	TRBJ1-1	once	TGCGCCAGCAGGGTCGGGGGAACAGACACTGAAGCTTTCTTT	CASRVGGTDTEAFF
TRBV19	TRBD2	TRBJ2-7	NA	TGTGCCAGTAGTATCAGCGGGGGACTGGCCTACGAGCAGTACTTC	CASSISGGLAYEQYF
TRBV10-3	TRBD1	TRBJ1-3	NA	TGTGCCAGCAGCGGGGACAGGGGAAACACCATATATTTT	CASSGDRGNTIYF
TRBV4-3	NA	TRBJ2-3	once	TGCGCCAGCAGCCAAGAGGCCGGGACTCCTACGGGGGATACGCAGTATTTT	CASSQEAGTPTGDTQYF